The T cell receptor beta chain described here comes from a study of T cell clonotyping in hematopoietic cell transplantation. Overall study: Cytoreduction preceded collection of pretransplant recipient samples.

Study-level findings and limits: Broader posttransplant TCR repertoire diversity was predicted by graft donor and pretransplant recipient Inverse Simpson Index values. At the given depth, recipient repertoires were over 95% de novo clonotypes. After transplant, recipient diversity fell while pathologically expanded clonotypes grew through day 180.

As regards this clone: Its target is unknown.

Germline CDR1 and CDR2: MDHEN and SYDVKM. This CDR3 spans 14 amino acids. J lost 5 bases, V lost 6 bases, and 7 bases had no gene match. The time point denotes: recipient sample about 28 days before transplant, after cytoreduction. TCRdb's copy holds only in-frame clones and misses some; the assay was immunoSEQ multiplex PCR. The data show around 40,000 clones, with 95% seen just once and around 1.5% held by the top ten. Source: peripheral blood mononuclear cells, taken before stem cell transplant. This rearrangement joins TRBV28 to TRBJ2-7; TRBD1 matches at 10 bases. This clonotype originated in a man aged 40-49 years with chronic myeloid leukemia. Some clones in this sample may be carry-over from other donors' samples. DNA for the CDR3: TGTGCCAGCAGGCCGACAGGGGGCGGGGACGAGCAGTACTTC. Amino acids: CASRPTGGGDEQYF.